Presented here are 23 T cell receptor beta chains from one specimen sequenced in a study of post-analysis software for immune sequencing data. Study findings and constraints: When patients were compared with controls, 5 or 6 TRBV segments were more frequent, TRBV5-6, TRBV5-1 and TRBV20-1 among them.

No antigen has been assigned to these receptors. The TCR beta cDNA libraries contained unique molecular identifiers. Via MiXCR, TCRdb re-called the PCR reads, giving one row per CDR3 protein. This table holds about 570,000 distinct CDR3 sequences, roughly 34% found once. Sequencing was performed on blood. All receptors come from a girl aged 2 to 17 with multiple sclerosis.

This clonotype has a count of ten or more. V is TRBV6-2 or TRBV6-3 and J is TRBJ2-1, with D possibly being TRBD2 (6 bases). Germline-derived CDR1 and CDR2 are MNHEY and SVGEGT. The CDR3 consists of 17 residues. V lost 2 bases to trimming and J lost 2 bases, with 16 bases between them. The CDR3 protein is CASSYPTSSGPYNEQFF. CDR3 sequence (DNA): TGTGCCAGCAGTTACCCGACTAGTTCTGGGCCCTACAATGAGCAGTTCTTC.

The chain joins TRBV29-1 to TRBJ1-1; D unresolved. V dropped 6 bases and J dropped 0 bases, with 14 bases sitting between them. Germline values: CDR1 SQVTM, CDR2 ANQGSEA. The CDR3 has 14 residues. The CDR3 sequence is CSVTYTVMNTEAFF. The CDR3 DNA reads TGCAGCGTAACCTACACGGTAATGAACACTGAAGCTTTCTTT.

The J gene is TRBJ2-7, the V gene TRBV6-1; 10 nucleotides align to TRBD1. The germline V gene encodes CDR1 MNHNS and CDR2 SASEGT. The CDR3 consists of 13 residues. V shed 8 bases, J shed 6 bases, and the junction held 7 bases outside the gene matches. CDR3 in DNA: TGTGCCAGCGAGGGACAGGGGTTATGCGAGCAGTACTTC. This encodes CASEGQGLCEQYF.

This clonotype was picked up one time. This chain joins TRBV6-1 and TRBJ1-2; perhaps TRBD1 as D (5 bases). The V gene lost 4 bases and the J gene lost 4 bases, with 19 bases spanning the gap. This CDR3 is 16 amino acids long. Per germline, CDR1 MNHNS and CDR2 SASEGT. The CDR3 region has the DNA TGTGCCAGCAGTGGACAACAGGAAGGAACCTTCTATGGCTACACCTTC. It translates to CASSGQQEGTFYGYTF.

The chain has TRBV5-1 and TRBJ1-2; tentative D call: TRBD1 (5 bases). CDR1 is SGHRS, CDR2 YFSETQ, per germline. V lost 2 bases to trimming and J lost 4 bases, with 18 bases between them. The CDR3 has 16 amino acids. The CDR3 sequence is CASSFEPSGLTYGYTF. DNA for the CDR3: TGCGCCAGCAGCTTTGAGCCGTCGGGACTAACCTATGGCTACACCTTC.

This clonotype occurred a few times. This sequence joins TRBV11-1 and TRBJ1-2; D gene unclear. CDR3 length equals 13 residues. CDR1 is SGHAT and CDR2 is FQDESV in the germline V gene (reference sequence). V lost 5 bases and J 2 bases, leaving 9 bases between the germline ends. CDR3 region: CASSPMGNYGYTF. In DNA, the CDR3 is TGTGCCAGCAGCCCTATGGGGAACTATGGCTACACCTTC.

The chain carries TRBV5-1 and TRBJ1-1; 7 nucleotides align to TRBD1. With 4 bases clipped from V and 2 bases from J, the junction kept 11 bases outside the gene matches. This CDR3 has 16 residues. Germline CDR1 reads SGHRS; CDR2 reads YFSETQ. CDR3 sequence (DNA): TGCGCCAGCAGCCCCGGGACAGCTAACGTAAACACTGAAGCTTTCTTT. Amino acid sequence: CASSPGTANVNTEAFF.

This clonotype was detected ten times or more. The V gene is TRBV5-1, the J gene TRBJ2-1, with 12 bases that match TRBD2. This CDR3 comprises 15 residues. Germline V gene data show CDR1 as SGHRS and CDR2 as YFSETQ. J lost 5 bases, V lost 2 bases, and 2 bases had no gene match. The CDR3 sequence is CASSLSSGGDNEQFF. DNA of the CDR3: TGCGCCAGCAGCTTATCTAGCGGGGGGGACAATGAGCAGTTCTTC.

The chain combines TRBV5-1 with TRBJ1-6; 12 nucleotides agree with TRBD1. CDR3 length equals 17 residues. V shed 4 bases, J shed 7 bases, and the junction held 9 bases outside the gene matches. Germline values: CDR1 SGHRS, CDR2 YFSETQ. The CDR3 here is CASSAPGTGGGNSPLHF. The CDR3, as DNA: TGCGCCAGCAGCGCTCCCGGGACAGGGGGCGGAAATTCACCCCTCCACTTT.

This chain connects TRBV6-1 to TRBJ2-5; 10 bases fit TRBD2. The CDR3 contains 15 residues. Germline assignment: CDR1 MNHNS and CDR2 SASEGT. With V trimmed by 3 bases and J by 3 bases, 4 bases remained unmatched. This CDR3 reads CASSDGSGGKETQYF. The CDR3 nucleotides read TGTGCCAGCAGTGATGGTAGCGGGGGGAAAGAGACCCAGTACTTC.

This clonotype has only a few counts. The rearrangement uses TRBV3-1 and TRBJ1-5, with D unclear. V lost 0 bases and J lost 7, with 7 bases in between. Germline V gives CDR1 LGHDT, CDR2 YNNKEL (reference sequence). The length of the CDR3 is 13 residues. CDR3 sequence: CASSQERDQPQHF. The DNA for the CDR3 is TGTGCCAGCAGCCAAGAGCGCGACCAGCCCCAGCATTTT.

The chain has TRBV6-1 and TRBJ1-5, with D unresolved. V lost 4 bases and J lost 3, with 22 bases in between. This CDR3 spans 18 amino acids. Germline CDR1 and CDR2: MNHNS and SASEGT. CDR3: CASSAAGLLRSPNQPQHF. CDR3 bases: TGTGCCAGCAGTGCCGCGGGTCTCCTCAGAAGTCCCAATCAGCCCCAGCATTTT.

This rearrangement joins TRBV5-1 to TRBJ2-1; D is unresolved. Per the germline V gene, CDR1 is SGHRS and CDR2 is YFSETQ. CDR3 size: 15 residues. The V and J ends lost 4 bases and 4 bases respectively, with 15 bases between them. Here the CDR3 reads CASSAESSTYNEQFF. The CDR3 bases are TGCGCCAGCAGCGCGGAATCGTCCACGTACAATGAGCAGTTCTTC.

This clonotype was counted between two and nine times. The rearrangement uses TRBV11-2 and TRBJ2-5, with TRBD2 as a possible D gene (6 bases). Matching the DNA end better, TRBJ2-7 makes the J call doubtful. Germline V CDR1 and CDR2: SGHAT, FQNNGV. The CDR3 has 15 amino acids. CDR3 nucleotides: TGTGCCAGCAGCTTAAATCTGGGACTCCGCTACGAGCAGTACTTC. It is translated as CASSLNLGLRYEQYF.

The CDR3 nucleotides read TGCAGTGCTAGAGGTGGGCAGGGGGGATCACCCCTCCACTTT. Translating gives CSARGGQGGSPLHF. The chain employs TRBV20-1 and TRBJ1-6; 7 bases line up with TRBD1. The CDR3 runs 14 residues. Germline values: CDR1 DFQATT, CDR2 SNEGSKA (reference sequence). With V trimmed by 1 base and J by 10 bases, 7 bases remained unmatched.

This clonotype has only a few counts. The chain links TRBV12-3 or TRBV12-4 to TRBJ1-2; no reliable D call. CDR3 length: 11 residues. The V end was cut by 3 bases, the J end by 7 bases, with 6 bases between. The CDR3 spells CASSFAGGYTF. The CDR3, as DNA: TGTGCCAGCAGTTTCGCGGGTGGCTACACCTTC.

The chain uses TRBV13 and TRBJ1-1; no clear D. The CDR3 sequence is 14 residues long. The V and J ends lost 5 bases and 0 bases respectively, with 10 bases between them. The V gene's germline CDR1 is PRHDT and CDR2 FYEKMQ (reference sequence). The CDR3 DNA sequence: TGTGCCAGCAGCCCACAGTCAATGAACACTGAAGCTTTCTTT. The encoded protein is CASSPQSMNTEAFF.

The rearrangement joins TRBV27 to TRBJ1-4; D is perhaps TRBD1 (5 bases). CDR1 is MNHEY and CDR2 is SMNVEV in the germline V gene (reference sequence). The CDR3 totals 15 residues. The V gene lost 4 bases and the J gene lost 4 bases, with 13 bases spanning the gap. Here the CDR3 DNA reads TGTGCCAGCAGTTCGCGGGAGGGACTTAATGAAAAACTGTTTTTT. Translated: CASSSREGLNEKLFF.

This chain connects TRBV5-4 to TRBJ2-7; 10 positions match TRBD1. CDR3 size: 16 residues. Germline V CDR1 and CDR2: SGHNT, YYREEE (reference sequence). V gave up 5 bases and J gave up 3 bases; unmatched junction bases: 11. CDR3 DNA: TGTGCCAGCAGGGTCGACAGGGGGCGCCCCCTCTACGAGCAGTACTTC. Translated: CASRVDRGRPLYEQYF.

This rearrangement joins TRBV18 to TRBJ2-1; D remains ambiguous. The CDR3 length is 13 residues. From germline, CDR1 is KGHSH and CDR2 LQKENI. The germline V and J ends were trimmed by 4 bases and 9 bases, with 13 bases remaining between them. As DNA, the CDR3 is TGTGCCAGCTCACGAAGTGGGGTTACTGAGCAGTTCTTC. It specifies CASSRSGVTEQFF.

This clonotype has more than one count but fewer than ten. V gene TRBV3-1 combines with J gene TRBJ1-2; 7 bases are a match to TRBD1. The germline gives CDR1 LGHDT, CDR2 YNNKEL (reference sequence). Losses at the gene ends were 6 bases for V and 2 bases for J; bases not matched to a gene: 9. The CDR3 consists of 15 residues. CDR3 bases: TGTGCCAGCAGTTACAGGACAGGAAAGAACTATGGCTACACCTTC. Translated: CASSYRTGKNYGYTF. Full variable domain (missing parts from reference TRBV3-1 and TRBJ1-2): DTAVSQTPKYLVTQMGNDKSIKCEQNLGHDTMYWYKQDSKKFLKIMFSYNNKELIINETVPNRFSPKSPDKAHLNLHINSLELGDSAVYFCASSYRTGKNYGYTFGSGTRLTVV.

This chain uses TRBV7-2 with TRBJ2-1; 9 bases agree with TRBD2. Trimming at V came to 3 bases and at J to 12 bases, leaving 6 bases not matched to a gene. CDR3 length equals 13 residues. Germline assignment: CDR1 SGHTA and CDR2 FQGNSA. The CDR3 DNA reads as TGTGCCAGCAGCTTTGAGGCGGGGGGGTGGCAGTTCTTC. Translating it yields CASSFEAGGWQFF.

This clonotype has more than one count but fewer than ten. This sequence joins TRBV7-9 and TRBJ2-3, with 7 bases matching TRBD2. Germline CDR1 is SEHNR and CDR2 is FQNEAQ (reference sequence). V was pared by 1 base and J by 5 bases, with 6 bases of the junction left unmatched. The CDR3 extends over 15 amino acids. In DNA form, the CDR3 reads TGTGCCAGCAGCTTAGGTTCTAGCGGAGAAGATACGCAGTATTTT. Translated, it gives CASSLGSSGEDTQYF.